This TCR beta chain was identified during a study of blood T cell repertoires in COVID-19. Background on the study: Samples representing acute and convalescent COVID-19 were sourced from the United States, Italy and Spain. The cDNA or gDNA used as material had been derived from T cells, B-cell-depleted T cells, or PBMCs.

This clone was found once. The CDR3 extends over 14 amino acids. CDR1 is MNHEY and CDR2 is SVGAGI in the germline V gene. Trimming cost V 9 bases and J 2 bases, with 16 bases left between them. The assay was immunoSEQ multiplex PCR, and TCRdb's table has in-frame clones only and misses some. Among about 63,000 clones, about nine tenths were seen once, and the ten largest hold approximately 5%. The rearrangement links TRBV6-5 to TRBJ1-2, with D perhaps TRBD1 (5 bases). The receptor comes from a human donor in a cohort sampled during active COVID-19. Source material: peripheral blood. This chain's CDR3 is CASGSGDANYGYTF. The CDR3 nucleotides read TGTGCCAGTGGGTCGGGGGATGCCAACTATGGCTACACCTTC.